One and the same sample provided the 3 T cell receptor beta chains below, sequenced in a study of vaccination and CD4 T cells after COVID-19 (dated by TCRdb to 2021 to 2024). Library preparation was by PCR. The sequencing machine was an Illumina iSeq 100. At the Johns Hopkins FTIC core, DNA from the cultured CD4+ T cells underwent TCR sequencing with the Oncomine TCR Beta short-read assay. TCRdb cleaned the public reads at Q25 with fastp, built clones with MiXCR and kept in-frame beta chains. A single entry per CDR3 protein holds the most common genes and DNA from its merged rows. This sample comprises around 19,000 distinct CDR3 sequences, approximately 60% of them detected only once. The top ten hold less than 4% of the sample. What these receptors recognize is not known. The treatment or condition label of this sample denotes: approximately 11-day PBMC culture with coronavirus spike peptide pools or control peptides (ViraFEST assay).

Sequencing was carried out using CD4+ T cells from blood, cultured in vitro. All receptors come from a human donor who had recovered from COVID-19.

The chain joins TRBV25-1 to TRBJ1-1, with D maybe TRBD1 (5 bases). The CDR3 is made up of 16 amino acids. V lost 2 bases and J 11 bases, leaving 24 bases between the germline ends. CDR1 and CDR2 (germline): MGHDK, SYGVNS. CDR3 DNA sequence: TGTGCCAGCAGTGAAACCGTCACCGGGGGGATGGTGCGGGCTTTCTTT. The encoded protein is CASSETVTGGMVRAFF.

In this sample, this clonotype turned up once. CDR3 sequence: CASSSDRFRGGEKLFF. CDR3 coding DNA: TGTGCCAGCAGTTCCGACCGATTCAGGGGAGGTGAAAAACTGTTTTTT. The chain employs TRBV11-3 and TRBJ1-4, with a possible D match to TRBD1 (6 bases). The CDR3 loop spans 16 amino acids. The V end lost 6 bases, the J end lost 7 bases, and 21 bases lay between the germline ends. Germline loops: CDR1 SGHNT, CDR2 YENEEA.

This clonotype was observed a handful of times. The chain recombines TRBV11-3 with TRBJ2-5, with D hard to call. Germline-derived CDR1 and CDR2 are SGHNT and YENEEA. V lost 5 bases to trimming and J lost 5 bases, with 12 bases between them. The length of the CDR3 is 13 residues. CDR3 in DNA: TGTGCCAGCAGCCGTTCGCAGGTTGAGACCCAGTACTTC. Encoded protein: CASSRSQVETQYF.